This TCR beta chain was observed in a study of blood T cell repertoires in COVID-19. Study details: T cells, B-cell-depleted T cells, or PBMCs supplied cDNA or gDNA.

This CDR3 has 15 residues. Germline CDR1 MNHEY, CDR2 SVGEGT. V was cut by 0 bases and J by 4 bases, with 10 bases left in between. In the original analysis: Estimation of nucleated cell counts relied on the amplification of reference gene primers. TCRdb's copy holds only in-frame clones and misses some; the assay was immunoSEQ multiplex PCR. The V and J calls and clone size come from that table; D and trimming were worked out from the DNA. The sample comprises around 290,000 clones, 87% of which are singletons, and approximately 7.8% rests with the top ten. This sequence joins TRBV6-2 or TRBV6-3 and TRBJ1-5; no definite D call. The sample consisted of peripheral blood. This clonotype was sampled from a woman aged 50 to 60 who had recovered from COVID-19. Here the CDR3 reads CASSYSIRENQPQHF. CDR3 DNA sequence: TGTGCCAGCAGTTACTCGATCCGGGAGAATCAGCCCCAGCATTTT.